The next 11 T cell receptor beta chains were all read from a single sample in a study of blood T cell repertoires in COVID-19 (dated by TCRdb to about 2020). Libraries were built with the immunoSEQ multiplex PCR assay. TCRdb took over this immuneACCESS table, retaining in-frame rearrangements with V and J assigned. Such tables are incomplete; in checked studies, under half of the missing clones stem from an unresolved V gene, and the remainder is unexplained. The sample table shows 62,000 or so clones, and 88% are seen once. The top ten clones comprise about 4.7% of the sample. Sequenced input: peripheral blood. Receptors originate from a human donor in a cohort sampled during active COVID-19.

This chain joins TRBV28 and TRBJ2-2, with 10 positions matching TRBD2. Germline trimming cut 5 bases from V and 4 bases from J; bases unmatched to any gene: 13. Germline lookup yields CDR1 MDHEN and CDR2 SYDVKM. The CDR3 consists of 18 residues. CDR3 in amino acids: CASSTGTSVPRSTGELFF. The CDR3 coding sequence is TGTGCCAGCAGTACCGGGACTAGCGTCCCGCGAAGCACCGGGGAGCTGTTTTTT.

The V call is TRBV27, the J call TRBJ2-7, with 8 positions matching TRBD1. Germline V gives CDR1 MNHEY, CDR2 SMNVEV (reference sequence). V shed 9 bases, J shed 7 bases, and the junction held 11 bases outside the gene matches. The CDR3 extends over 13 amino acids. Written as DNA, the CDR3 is TGTGCCAGTATGGACAGGGTAGTTGGGGAGCAGTACTTC. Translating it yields CASMDRVVGEQYF.

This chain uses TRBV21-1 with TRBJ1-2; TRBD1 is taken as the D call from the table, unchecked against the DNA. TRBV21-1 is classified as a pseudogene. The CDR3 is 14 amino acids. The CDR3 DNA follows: TGTGCCAGCAGCCTTCAGGGGGGTCCCCATGGCTACACCTTC. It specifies CASSLQGGPHGYTF.

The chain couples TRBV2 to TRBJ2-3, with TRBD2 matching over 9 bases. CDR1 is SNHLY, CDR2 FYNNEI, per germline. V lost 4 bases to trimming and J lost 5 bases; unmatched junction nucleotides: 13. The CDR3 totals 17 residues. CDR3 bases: TGTGCCAGCAGTGCATTGTGGTCCAGCGGGGGGAAAGATACGCAGTATTTT. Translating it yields CASSALWSSGGKDTQYF. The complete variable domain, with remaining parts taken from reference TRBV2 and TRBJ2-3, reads EPEVTQTPSHQVTQMGQEVILRCVPISNHLYFYWYRQILGQKVEFLVSFYNNEISEKSEIFDDQFSVERPDGSNFTLKIRSTKLEDSAMYFCASSALWSSGGKDTQYFGPGTRLTVL.

For the CDR3, the DNA is TGTGCCAGCAGCTTAGTAGGGACAGGGGGCGGGGAGACCCAGTACTTC. It codes for CASSLVGTGGGETQYF. The chain carries TRBV7-7 and TRBJ2-5, with 12 bases matching TRBD1. Germline CDR1 reads SSHAT; CDR2 reads FNYEAQ (reference sequence). This CDR3 comprises 16 residues. Trimming took 1 base from V and 5 from J; bases not matched to a gene: 5.

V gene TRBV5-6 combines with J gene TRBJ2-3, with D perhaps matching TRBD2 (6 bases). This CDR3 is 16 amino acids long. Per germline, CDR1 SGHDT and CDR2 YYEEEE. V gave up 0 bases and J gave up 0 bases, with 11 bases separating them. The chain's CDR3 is CASSLVIGTSTDTQYF. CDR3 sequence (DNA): TGTGCCAGCAGCTTGGTCATTGGGACTAGCACAGATACGCAGTATTTT.

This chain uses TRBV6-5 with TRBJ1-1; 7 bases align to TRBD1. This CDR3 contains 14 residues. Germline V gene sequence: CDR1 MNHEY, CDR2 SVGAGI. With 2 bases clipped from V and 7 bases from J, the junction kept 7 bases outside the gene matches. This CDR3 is CASSYTGQTNEAFF. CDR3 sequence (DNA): TGTGCCAGCAGTTACACGGGACAGACTAATGAAGCTTTCTTT.

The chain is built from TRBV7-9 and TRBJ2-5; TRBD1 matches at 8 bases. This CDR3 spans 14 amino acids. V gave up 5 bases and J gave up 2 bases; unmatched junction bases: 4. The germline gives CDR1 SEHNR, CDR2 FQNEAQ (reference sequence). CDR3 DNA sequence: TGTGCCAGCAGCATCGGGACAGGTCAAGAGACCCAGTACTTC. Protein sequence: CASSIGTGQETQYF.

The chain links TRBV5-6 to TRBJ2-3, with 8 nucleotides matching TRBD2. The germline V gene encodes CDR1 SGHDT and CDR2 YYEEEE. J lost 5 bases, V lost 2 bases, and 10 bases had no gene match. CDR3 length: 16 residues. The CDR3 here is CASSFFSGGPKDTQYF. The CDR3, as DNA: TGTGCCAGCAGCTTCTTCTCGGGAGGGCCCAAAGATACGCAGTATTTT.

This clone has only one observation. The CDR3 is CASSSRLARDQETQYF. The CDR3 DNA follows: TGCGCCAGCAGTTCAAGACTAGCCAGAGACCAAGAGACCCAGTACTTC. The chain carries TRBV5-1 and TRBJ2-5; 7 nucleotides align to TRBD2. Germline assignment: CDR1 SGHRS and CDR2 YFSETQ. This CDR3 region has 16 residues. V lost 5 bases and J lost 0; bases outside the gene matches: 10.

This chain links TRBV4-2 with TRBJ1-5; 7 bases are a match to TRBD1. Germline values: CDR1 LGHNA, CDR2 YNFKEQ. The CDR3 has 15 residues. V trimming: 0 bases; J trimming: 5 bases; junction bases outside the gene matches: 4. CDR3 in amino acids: CASSQDGQAYQPQHF. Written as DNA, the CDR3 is TGTGCCAGCAGCCAAGATGGACAGGCGTATCAGCCCCAGCATTTT.